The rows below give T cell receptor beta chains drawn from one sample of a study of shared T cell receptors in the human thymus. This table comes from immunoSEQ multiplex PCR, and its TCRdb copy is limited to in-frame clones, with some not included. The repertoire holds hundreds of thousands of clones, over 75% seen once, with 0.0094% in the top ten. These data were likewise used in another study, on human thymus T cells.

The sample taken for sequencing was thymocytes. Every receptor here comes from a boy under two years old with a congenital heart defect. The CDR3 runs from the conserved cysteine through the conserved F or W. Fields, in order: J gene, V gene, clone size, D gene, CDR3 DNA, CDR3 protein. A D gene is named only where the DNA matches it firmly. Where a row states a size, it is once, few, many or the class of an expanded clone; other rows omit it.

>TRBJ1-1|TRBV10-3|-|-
TGTGCCATCAGTGAGTCGAGGATCAGGGCCAACCGTTCTACTGAAGCTTTCTTT
CAISESRIRANRSTEAFF
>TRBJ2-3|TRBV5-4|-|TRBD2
TGTGCCGGTACCCTAGCGGGGGAGAGCACAGATACGCAGTATTTT
CAGTLAGESTDTQYF
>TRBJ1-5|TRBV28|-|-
TGTGCCAGCAGCGTAAACCCAGACAAGGCTTTTAATCAGCCCCAGCATTTT
CASSVNPDKAFNQPQHF
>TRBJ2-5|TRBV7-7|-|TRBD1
TGTGCCAGCAGCAACGAAGACAGGGGAGATGAGACCCAGTACTTC
CASSNEDRGDETQYF
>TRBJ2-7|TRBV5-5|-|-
TGTGCCAGCAGCTTGCACTCGAGGGTACAAAAAACCTACGAGCAGTACTTC
CASSLHSRVQKTYEQYF
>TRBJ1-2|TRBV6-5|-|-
TGTGCCAGCAGTTACAAGGGAGTCTATGGCTACACCTTC
CASSYKGVYGYTF
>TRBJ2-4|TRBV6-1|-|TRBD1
TGTGCCAGCAGTGCTCGACAGGGCTTAGCCAAAAACATTCAGTACTTC
CASSARQGLAKNIQYF
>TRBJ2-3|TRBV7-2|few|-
TGTGCCAGCAGCTTAGCGCTAATTAAAGGGGAAACAGATACGCAGTATTTT
CASSLALIKGETDTQYF
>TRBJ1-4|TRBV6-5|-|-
TGTGCCAGCAGTTACTCGTGGCAGGGGAATGAAAAACTGTTTTTT
CASSYSWQGNEKLFF
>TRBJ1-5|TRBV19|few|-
TGTGCCAGTAGTTGCGATAGCAATCAGCCCCAGCATTTT
CASSCDSNQPQHF
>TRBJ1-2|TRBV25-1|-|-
TGTGCCAGCAGTGAATTCGACAGAATCGGCTACACCTTC
CASSEFDRIGYTF
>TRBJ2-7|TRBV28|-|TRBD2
TGTGCCAGCAGCGTAGCGGGAGTCTACGAGCAGTACTTC
CASSVAGVYEQYF
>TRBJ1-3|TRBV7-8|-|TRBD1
TGTGCCAGCAGCATCAACACAGGGGACTCTGGAAACACCATATATTTT
CASSINTGDSGNTIYF
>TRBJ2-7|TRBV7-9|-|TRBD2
TGTGCCAGCAGCTTACGTCCTAGCGGGAGGTTCGGCTCCTACGAGCAGTACTTC
CASSLRPSGRFGSYEQYF
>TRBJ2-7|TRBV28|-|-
TGTGCCAGCAGTGGCGGGTACGAGCAGTACTTC
CASSGGYEQYF
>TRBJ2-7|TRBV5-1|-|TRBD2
TGCGCCAGCAGCTTGACGGGGCAGCGGGGCGACTACGAGCAGTACTTC
CASSLTGQRGDYEQYF
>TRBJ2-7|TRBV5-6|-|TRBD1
TGTGCCAGCAGCGGGACAGGCTACGAGCAGTACTTC
CASSGTGYEQYF
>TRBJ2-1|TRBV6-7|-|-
TGTGCCAGCAGTTATAGGAGGGAGTGCTACAATGAGCAGTTCTTC
CASSYRRECYNEQFF
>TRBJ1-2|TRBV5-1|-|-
TGCGCCAGCAGCCGCGGGACTCCCTATGGCTACACCTTC
CASSRGTPYGYTF
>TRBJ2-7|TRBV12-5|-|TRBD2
TGTGCTAGTGGTCCCGGGACTAGCGGGAGGGGTTCCTACGAGCAGTACTTC
CASGPGTSGRGSYEQYF
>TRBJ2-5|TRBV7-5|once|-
TGTGTCAGAAGCTCTTCGCGTCCCGGGGGAGAGACCCAGTACTTC
CVRSSSRPGGETQYF
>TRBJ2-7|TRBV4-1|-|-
TGCGCCAGCAGCCAGGGTGCAAAATGGAAGGAGCTCTACGAGCAGTACTTC
CASSQGAKWKELYEQYF
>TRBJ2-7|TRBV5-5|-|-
TGTGCCAGCAGCTTGGCTCAGGATTCCTACGAGCAGTACTTC
CASSLAQDSYEQYF
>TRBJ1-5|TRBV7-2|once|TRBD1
TGTGCCAGCAGCTTGACAGGGTTTCAGCCCCAGCATTTT
CASSLTGFQPQHF
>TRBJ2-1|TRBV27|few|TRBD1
TGTGCCAGCAGAGGGGGCTTTGGATATGAGCAGTTCTTC
CASRGGFGYEQFF
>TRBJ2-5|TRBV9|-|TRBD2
TGTGCCAGCAGCGTAGATAGTAGCGGGGGAGTCAAGGGGGAGACCCAGTACTTC
CASSVDSSGGVKGETQYF
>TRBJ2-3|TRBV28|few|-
TGTGCCAGCAGTTTATTGGGACACACAGATACGCAGTATTTT
CASSLLGHTDTQYF
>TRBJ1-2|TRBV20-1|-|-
TGCAGTGCTGGGGGGGTCTCTGGCTACACCTTC
CSAGGVSGYTF
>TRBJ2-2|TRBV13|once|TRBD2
TGTGCCAGCAGCGTCACTAGCGGGGTTCACACCGGGGAGCTGTTTTTT
CASSVTSGVHTGELFF
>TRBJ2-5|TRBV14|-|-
TGTGCCAGCAGCCAAGACGGGGGAGAGACCCAGTACTTC
CASSQDGGETQYF
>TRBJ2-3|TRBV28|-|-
TGTGCCAGCAGGCCCCCTCAGGGCACCCCAGGGACAGATACGCAGTATTTT
CASRPPQGTPGTDTQYF
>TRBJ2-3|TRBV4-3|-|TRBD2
TGCGCCAGCAGCCAAGACCGGGGGGCAGATACGCAGTATTTT
CASSQDRGADTQYF
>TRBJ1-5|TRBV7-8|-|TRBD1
TGTGCCAGCAGCCTAACGACAGGGCACAATCAGCCCCAGCATTTT
CASSLTTGHNQPQHF
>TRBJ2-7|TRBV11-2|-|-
TGTGCCAGCAGCTGGGACTTCTTCTCCTACGAGCAGTACTTC
CASSWDFFSYEQYF